This TCR beta chain was identified during a study of response to subunit inactivated influenza vaccine (dated by TCRdb to the late 2010s). At the level of the whole study: To follow how T cells responded to a trivalent subunit inactivated influenza vaccine, the researchers relied on deep quantitative profiling of the T cell receptor repertoire.

The study at large found these results: The authors proposed that each seasonal influenza vaccination may bring in only a limited number of new T cells.

Libraries were built with RT-PCR. TCRdb lists the instrument as Illumina HiSeq 2500. TCRdb's own reprocessing of the public reads used fastp at Q25 and MiXCR and kept productive beta chains. Each entry is one CDR3 protein sequence, shown with its most common DNA and genes. The sample data list around 300,000 distinct CDR3 sequences, and about 20% of these were observed just once. Jointly, the top ten make up about 9.4% of the sample. Reading from cysteine to phenylalanine, the CDR3 counts 15 amino acids. CDR3 DNA only is kept here, 45 bases in frame from base 1. Sequences DFQATT (CDR1) and SNEGSKA (CDR2) are obtained from the germline V gene (reference sequence). V is pared back by 5 bases and J by 6 bases, with 23 bases lying between the germline termini. Points on this clonotype: The clone's antigen remains unknown. Within one base of it there is no much larger clone, and no base qualities were kept.

This receptor was taken from a man in his fifties or sixties who received an inactivated influenza vaccine. Donor details come from another sample of the same person, matched by shared clones. Sequencing was performed on PBMCs from blood, taken less than 22 months after vaccination. The chain couples TRBV20-1 to TRBJ2-7; the D segment might be TRBD1 or TRBD2, since each matches 6 bases. The CDR3 protein: CSAFRFLDRAGEQYF. The sequenced DNA is TGCAGTGCTTTTCGGTTCTTGGACAGAGCGGGCGAGCAGTACTTC.